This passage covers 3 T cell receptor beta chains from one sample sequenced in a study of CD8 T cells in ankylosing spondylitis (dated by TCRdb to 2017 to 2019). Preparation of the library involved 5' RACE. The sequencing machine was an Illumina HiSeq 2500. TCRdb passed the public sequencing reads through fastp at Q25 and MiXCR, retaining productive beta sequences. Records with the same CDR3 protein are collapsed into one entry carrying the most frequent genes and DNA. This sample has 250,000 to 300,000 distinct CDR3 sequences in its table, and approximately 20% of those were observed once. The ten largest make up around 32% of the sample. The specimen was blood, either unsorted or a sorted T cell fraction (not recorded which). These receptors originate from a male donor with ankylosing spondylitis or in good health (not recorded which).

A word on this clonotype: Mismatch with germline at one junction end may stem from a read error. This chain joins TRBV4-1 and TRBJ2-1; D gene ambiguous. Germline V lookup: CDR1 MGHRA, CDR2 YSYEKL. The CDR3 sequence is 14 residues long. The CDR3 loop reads CASSQVLSYNEQFF. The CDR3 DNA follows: TGCGCCAGCAGCCAAGTTCTGTCTTACAATGAGCAGTTCTTT.

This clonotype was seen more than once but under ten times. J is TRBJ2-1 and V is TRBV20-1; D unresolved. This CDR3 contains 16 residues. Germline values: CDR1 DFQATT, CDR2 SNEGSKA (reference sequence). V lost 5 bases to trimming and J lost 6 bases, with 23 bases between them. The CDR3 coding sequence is TGCAGTGCTGACCCCCTAGGTGGAGCTCTCCTCAATGAGCAGTTCTTC. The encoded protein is CSADPLGGALLNEQFF.

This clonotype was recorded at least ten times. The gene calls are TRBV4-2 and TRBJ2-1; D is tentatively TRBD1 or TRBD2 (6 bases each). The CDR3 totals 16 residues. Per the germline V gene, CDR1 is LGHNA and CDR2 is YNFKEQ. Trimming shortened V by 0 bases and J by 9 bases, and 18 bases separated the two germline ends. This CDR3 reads CASSQDMLRGGREQFF. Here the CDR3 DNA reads TGTGCCAGCAGCCAAGATATGCTTAGAGGGGGGCGTGAGCAGTTCTTC.